This is a list of T cell receptor beta chains from one sample in a study of metastatic and nonmetastatic thyroid tumors. From the PCR reads, TCRdb re-called clones with MiXCR. The sample includes 25,000 to 35,000 clones, about a sixth of them seen just once. Sequencing was performed on blood. These receptors were obtained from a female donor with papillary thyroid cancer or a benign thyroid nodule (not recorded which). Some clones in this sample may be carry-over from other donors' samples. Each CDR3 is given with its conserved first and last residue. The order of the fields is clone size, D gene, V gene, J gene, CDR3 protein, CDR3 DNA. The D gene is left open where the match is weak. The size of a clone is reported for some rows only, either as once, few or many, or as a class for expanded clones.

clone_size: -
d_call: -
v_call: TRBV5-1
j_call: TRBJ2-2
cdr3_aa: CASSLIATGELFF
cdr3_nt: TGCGCCAGCAGCTTAATCGCCACCGGGGAGCTGTTTTTT

clone_size: medium-sized
d_call: TRBD1
v_call: TRBV20-1
j_call: TRBJ1-6
cdr3_aa: CSARDMDRDVSPLHF
cdr3_nt: TGCAGTGCTAGAGATATGGACAGGGACGTCTCACCCCTCCACTTT

clone_size: many
d_call: TRBD1
v_call: TRBV12-3/TRBV12-4
j_call: TRBJ1-1
cdr3_aa: CASSRTGVGTEAFF
cdr3_nt: TGTGCCAGCAGTCGGACAGGGGTCGGCACTGAAGCTTTCTTT

clone_size: many
d_call: -
v_call: TRBV2
j_call: TRBJ2-3
cdr3_aa: CASKATVYDTQYF
cdr3_nt: TGTGCCAGCAAGGCGACAGTTTACGATACGCAGTATTTT

clone_size: -
d_call: TRBD2
v_call: TRBV11-3
j_call: TRBJ2-7
cdr3_aa: CASSSGLADIREQYF
cdr3_nt: TGTGCAAGCAGCTCAGGACTAGCGGATATAAGGGAGCAGTACTTC

clone_size: many
d_call: TRBD2
v_call: TRBV30
j_call: TRBJ2-3
cdr3_aa: CAWSGGATDTQYF
cdr3_nt: TGTGCCTGGAGCGGGGGGGCCACAGATACGCAGTATTTT

clone_size: many
d_call: -
v_call: TRBV9
j_call: TRBJ1-2
cdr3_aa: CASSVVPGPYGYTF
cdr3_nt: TGTGCCAGCAGCGTAGTCCCGGGGCCATATGGCTACACCTTC

clone_size: many
d_call: -
v_call: TRBV11-2
j_call: TRBJ1-3
cdr3_aa: CASSLGGHSRGSGNTIYF
cdr3_nt: TGTGCCAGCAGCTTGGGGGGGCACAGTCGCGGCTCTGGAAACACCATATATTTT

clone_size: many
d_call: TRBD2
v_call: TRBV20-1
j_call: TRBJ2-1
cdr3_aa: CSARGLLAGDREQFF
cdr3_nt: TGCAGTGCTAGAGGTCTGCTAGCGGGAGATCGTGAGCAGTTCTTC

clone_size: many
d_call: -
v_call: TRBV5-1
j_call: TRBJ2-1
cdr3_aa: CASSEVSPEQFF
cdr3_nt: TGCGCCAGCAGTGAAGTTTCTCCTGAGCAGTTCTTC

clone_size: many
d_call: -
v_call: TRBV11-2
j_call: TRBJ1-2
cdr3_aa: CASSLGPYGYTF
cdr3_nt: TGTGCCAGCAGCCTAGGGCCATATGGCTACACCTTC

clone_size: -
d_call: -
v_call: TRBV5-1
j_call: TRBJ2-2
cdr3_aa: CASRSISTGELFF
cdr3_nt: TGCGCCAGCAGATCTATCTCCACCGGGGAGCTGTTTTTT

clone_size: medium-sized
d_call: -
v_call: TRBV20-1
j_call: TRBJ2-7
cdr3_aa: CSASRGSSYEQYF
cdr3_nt: TGCAGTGCATCTAGGGGGAGCTCCTACGAGCAGTACTTC

clone_size: many
d_call: -
v_call: TRBV11-2
j_call: TRBJ2-5
cdr3_aa: CASSLVGERETQYF
cdr3_nt: TGTGCCAGCAGCTTAGTCGGCGAGAGGGAGACCCAGTACTTC

clone_size: many
d_call: TRBD2
v_call: TRBV28
j_call: TRBJ2-3
cdr3_aa: CASSLGTSGGNTQYF
cdr3_nt: TGTGCCAGCAGTTTAGGGACTAGCGGGGGTAATACGCAGTATTTT

clone_size: many
d_call: -
v_call: TRBV28
j_call: TRBJ1-2
cdr3_aa: CASLTGGDVYGYTF
cdr3_nt: TGTGCCAGCTTGACAGGAGGTGATGTCTATGGCTACACCTTC

clone_size: many
d_call: -
v_call: TRBV2
j_call: TRBJ1-1
cdr3_aa: CASRQGRGTEAFF
cdr3_nt: TGTGCCAGCAGACAGGGTCGAGGGACTGAAGCTTTCTTT

clone_size: many
d_call: -
v_call: TRBV11-3
j_call: TRBJ2-1
cdr3_aa: CASSLVGENNEQFF
cdr3_nt: TGTGCCAGCAGCTTAGTGGGAGAGAACAATGAGCAGTTCTTC

clone_size: many
d_call: -
v_call: TRBV5-1
j_call: TRBJ2-5
cdr3_aa: CASSFGWGQETQYF
cdr3_nt: TGCGCCAGCAGCTTCGGGTGGGGCCAAGAGACCCAGTACTTC

clone_size: -
d_call: -
v_call: TRBV4-1
j_call: TRBJ2-6
cdr3_aa: CASSQDQGSGANVLTF
cdr3_nt: TGCGCCAGCAGCCAAGATCAGGGGTCAGGGGCCAACGTCCTGACTTTC

clone_size: many
d_call: TRBD2
v_call: TRBV19
j_call: TRBJ2-3
cdr3_aa: CASRLLAGGSADTQYF
cdr3_nt: TGTGCCAGTAGACTACTAGCGGGAGGTAGTGCAGATACGCAGTATTTT

clone_size: -
d_call: -
v_call: TRBV4-3
j_call: TRBJ1-2
cdr3_aa: CASSQDRYRFNLF
cdr3_nt: TGCGCCAGCAGCCAAGACAGGTACAGGTTCAACCTGTTC

clone_size: medium-sized
d_call: -
v_call: TRBV6-1
j_call: TRBJ2-6
cdr3_aa: CASSRDSGSGANVLTF
cdr3_nt: TGTGCCAGCAGTCGAGACAGCGGCTCTGGGGCCAACGTCCTGACTTTC

clone_size: medium-sized
d_call: -
v_call: TRBV20-1
j_call: TRBJ2-7
cdr3_aa: CSARDRDRLYEQYF
cdr3_nt: TGCAGTGCTAGAGACAGGGACCGTCTCTACGAGCAGTACTTC

clone_size: many
d_call: -
v_call: TRBV4-2
j_call: TRBJ2-5
cdr3_aa: CASSQGSVRGAKTQYF
cdr3_nt: TGTGCCAGCAGCCAAGGTTCAGTCCGGGGGGCCAAGACCCAGTACTTC

clone_size: many
d_call: -
v_call: TRBV5-1
j_call: TRBJ1-6
cdr3_aa: CASSLVSGLSPLHF
cdr3_nt: TGCGCCAGCAGCTTGGTGTCAGGCCTCTCACCCCTCCACTTT

clone_size: many
d_call: TRBD2
v_call: TRBV20-1
j_call: TRBJ2-3
cdr3_aa: CSARGPLLAGPSDTQYF
cdr3_nt: TGCAGTGCTAGAGGCCCCCTCCTAGCGGGGCCCTCAGATACGCAGTATTTT

clone_size: few
d_call: -
v_call: TRBV19
j_call: TRBJ1-1
cdr3_aa: CASIIVPGGSEAFF
cdr3_nt: TGTGCCAGTATTATAGTCCCGGGGGGGTCTGAAGCTTTCTTT

clone_size: many
d_call: TRBD1
v_call: TRBV4-3
j_call: TRBJ2-6
cdr3_aa: CASSQGVAGTGLSGANVLTF
cdr3_nt: TGCGCCAGCAGCCAAGGGGTCGCTGGGACAGGCTTATCTGGGGCCAACGTCCTGACTTTC

clone_size: many
d_call: -
v_call: TRBV10-3
j_call: TRBJ2-3
cdr3_aa: CAIQGTDTQYF
cdr3_nt: TGTGCCATCCAGGGCACAGATACGCAGTATTTT

clone_size: medium-sized
d_call: -
v_call: TRBV6-1
j_call: TRBJ1-6
cdr3_aa: CASSEAPPVETANSPLHF
cdr3_nt: TGTGCCAGCAGTGAAGCGCCGCCCGTGGAGACAGCCAATTCACCCCTCCACTTT

clone_size: once
d_call: -
v_call: TRBV7-3
j_call: TRBJ2-3
cdr3_aa: CANSPDREGWTQYF
cdr3_nt: TGTGCCAACAGCCCGGACAGGGAGGGATGGACGCAGTATTTT

clone_size: many
d_call: -
v_call: TRBV28
j_call: TRBJ1-1
cdr3_aa: CASSLWRAENTEAFF
cdr3_nt: TGTGCCAGCAGTTTATGGAGAGCGGAGAACACTGAAGCTTTCTTT

clone_size: -
d_call: TRBD1
v_call: TRBV5-4
j_call: TRBJ2-1
cdr3_aa: CASSTDRVNEQFF
cdr3_nt: TGTGCCAGCAGCACGGACAGGGTGAATGAGCAGTTCTTC

clone_size: many
d_call: TRBD2
v_call: TRBV5-1
j_call: TRBJ2-5
cdr3_aa: CASSLDPTSGGAETQYF
cdr3_nt: TGCGCCAGCAGCTTGGACCCTACTAGCGGGGGGGCAGAGACCCAGTACTTC

clone_size: -
d_call: -
v_call: TRBV20-1
j_call: TRBJ2-2
cdr3_aa: CSARGGRENTGELFF
cdr3_nt: TGCAGTGCTAGGGGGGGACGTGAGAACACCGGGGAGCTGTTTTTT

clone_size: few
d_call: TRBD2
v_call: TRBV6-5
j_call: TRBJ2-1
cdr3_aa: CASSYYSSLAVLNNEQFF
cdr3_nt: TGTGCCAGCAGTTACTATTCGAGCCTAGCGGTTCTCAACAATGAGCAGTTCTTC

clone_size: many
d_call: -
v_call: TRBV6-1
j_call: TRBJ1-1
cdr3_aa: CASRRDRTNTEAFF
cdr3_nt: TGTGCCAGCAGGAGAGACAGGACTAACACTGAAGCTTTCTTT

clone_size: many
d_call: -
v_call: TRBV5-5
j_call: TRBJ2-1
cdr3_aa: CASSLEKSGLRFF
cdr3_nt: TGTGCCAGCAGCTTGGAAAAGTCAGGGTTGCGGTTCTTC

clone_size: many
d_call: -
v_call: TRBV20-1
j_call: TRBJ1-4
cdr3_aa: CSARRVYATNEKLFF
cdr3_nt: TGCAGTGCTAGGAGGGTCTATGCAACTAATGAAAAACTGTTTTTT